This TCR beta chain was identified during a study of metastatic and nonmetastatic thyroid tumors. Each patient went into thyroid surgery without having received any treatment. Regarding this clone: A read error may produce the germline difference seen at one junction end.

TCRdb ran MiXCR on the PCR reads. The sample contains 30,000 to 45,000 clones, around 20% of which appear only once. Germline V lookup: CDR1 SGDLS, CDR2 YYNGEE. There are 18 residues in the CDR3. This chain links TRBV9 with TRBJ2-3; D is uncertain. The receptor was isolated from a female donor with papillary thyroid cancer or a benign thyroid nodule (not recorded which). Some clones in this sample may be carry-over from other donors' samples. The sequencing input was blood. The CDR3 spells CAISVGWWDVGPTDTQYF. The CDR3 DNA reads TGTGCCATCAGCGTAGGGTGGTGGGATGTAGGGCCAACAGATACGCAGTATTTT. Complete variable domain (other parts from reference TRBV9 and TRBJ2-3): DSGVTQTPKHLITATGQRVTLRCSPRSGDLSVYWYQQSLDQGLQFLIQYYNGEERAKGNILERFSAQQFPDLHSELNLSSLELGDSALYFCAISVGWWDVGPTDTQYFGPGTRLTVL.